This entry features one T cell receptor (beta chain) sequence. Its specificity is unknown. The same CDR3 is also encoded by other DNA sequences in this sample. Samples underwent the assay at deep level. The assay was immunoSEQ multiplex PCR, and TCRdb's table has in-frame clones only and misses some. The data contain about 2 million clones, roughly 95% of them singletons. Germline V gene data show CDR1 as SGDLS and CDR2 as YYNGEE. Trimming removed 2 bases at V and 0 bases at J, with 9 bases between. This CDR3 has 14 residues. The data are from a study of shared clonotypes between healthy human individuals. Whole-study context: Every donor yielded three CD4 naive, three CD4 memory, two CD8 naive and one CD8 memory plate. The study, taken as a whole, reports: Sampling covered blood only; tissue repertoires likely differ.

Terminally differentiated effector memory CD45RA+ cells were excluded from the naive CD8 cells, which were CD45RO-negative and positively selected for CCR7. The receptor comes from a man in his late teens or twenties in good health. This chain uses TRBV9 with TRBJ2-7; D call uncertain. Material for sequencing was naive CD8+ T cells sorted from blood. The CDR3 protein is CASSVGVSSYEQYF. CDR3 nucleotide sequence: TGTGCCAGCAGCGTCGGAGTTAGCTCCTACGAGCAGTACTTC.